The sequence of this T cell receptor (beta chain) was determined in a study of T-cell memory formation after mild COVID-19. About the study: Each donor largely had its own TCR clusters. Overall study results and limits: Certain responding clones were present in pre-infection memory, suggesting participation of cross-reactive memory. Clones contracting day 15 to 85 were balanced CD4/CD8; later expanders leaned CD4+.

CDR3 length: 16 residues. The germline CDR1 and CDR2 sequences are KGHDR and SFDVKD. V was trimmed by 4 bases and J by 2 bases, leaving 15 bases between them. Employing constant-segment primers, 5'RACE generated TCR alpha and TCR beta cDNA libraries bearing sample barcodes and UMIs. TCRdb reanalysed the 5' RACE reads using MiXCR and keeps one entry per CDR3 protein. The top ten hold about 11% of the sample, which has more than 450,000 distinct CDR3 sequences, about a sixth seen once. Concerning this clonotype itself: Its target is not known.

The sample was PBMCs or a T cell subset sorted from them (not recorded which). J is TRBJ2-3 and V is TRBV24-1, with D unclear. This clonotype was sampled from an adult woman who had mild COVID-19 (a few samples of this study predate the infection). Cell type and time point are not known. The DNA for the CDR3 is TGTGCCACCAGTGACGCCCGGAAGGCCTCCACAGATACGCAGTATTTT. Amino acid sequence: CATSDARKASTDTQYF.